The 21 T cell receptor beta chains in this list originate from one sample, sequenced in a study of response to subunit inactivated influenza vaccine. TCRdb processed the RT-PCR reads anew with MiXCR; each CDR3 protein has one entry. This table has around 600,000 distinct CDR3 sequences, 11% appearing once. This sample also appeared in a second study, on T cells expressing NK-cell markers. That paper adds: UMI-tagged 5'RACE template switching yielded the TCR beta cDNA.

The sample consisted of PBMCs from blood, taken on the day of vaccination. The receptors here all came from a man aged 50-59 years who received an inactivated influenza vaccine.

The rearrangement links TRBV27 to TRBJ2-5; 7 nucleotides align to TRBD2. J lost 5 bases, V lost 3 bases, and 6 bases had no gene match. Looked up from germline, CDR1 is MNHEY and CDR2 is SMNVEV (reference sequence). The CDR3 runs 14 residues. The chain's CDR3 is CASSLSGDVETQYF. The CDR3 DNA reads as TGTGCCAGCAGTTTGAGCGGGGATGTGGAGACCCAGTACTTC.

The chain couples TRBV4-3 to TRBJ2-1, with D unclear. The CDR3 spans 13 residues. CDR1 is LGHNA, CDR2 YSLEER, per germline. Trimming took off 4 bases at V and 9 bases at J, with 13 bases between the two ends. The DNA for the CDR3 is TGCGCCAGCAGCCCCCGGGCCGTAAGTGAGCAGTTCTTC. As protein: CASSPRAVSEQFF.

This clonotype came up a few times. The J gene is TRBJ2-1, the V gene TRBV4-2, with TRBD2 identical over 12 bases. Germline trimming cut 0 bases from V and 8 bases from J; bases unmatched to any gene: 5. CDR1 is LGHNA and CDR2 is YNFKEQ in the germline V gene. CDR3 size: 16 residues. This CDR3 is CASSQDLTSGSHEQFF. The CDR3 nucleotides read TGTGCCAGCAGCCAAGATTTGACTAGCGGGAGCCATGAGCAGTTCTTC.

This chain connects TRBV4-1 to TRBJ2-1; TRBD2 aligns across 10 bases. The CDR3 contains 14 residues. Trimming removed 3 bases from V and 8 bases from J; junction bases left unmatched: 4. Germline lookup yields CDR1 MGHRA and CDR2 YSYEKL. The CDR3 protein is CASSQKRGGYEQFF. The CDR3 DNA reads as TGCGCCAGCAGCCAGAAGCGGGGGGGCTATGAGCAGTTCTTC.

This clonotype came up a few times. V gene TRBV12-3 or TRBV12-4 combines with J gene TRBJ2-1; 7 positions agree with TRBD2. V trimming: 5 bases; J trimming: 0 bases; junction bases outside the gene matches: 10. The CDR3 is 17 amino acids. The CDR3 loop reads CASSRPGGWSSYNEQFF. The CDR3 region has the DNA TGTGCCAGCAGTCGCCCCGGGGGGTGGAGCTCCTACAATGAGCAGTTCTTC.

As DNA, the CDR3 is TGTGCCAGCAGTTCTAAGATGGGGACCTACAATGAGCAGTTCTTC. This sequence encodes CASSSKMGTYNEQFF. The chain recombines TRBV6-5 with TRBJ2-1; D ambiguous. The germline V gene has CDR1 MNHEY and CDR2 SVGAGI. This CDR3 has 15 amino acids. The V end was cut by 4 bases, the J end by 2 bases, with 12 bases between.

The chain couples TRBV6-1 to TRBJ2-5, with 8 bases that match TRBD2. The CDR3 spans 14 residues. Unmatched junction bases numbered 5, after V lost 6 bases and J lost 2 bases. Per germline, CDR1 MNHNS and CDR2 SASEGT. Here the CDR3 reads CASSDTSGQETQYF. In DNA form, the CDR3 reads TGTGCCAGCAGCGACACTAGCGGACAAGAGACCCAGTACTTC.

In DNA, the CDR3 is TGTGCCATCAGTGGGCTGGAACGGAACACTGAAGCTTTCTTT. Translation: CAISGLERNTEAFF. This chain joins TRBV10-3 and TRBJ1-1, with no clear D. With 4 bases removed from V and 1 base from J, the gap between germline ends came to 10 bases. This CDR3 spans 14 amino acids. Germline CDR1 is ENHRY and CDR2 is SYGVKD.

This clonotype was seen only a few times. J is TRBJ2-7 and V is TRBV10-3; no firm D call. Looked up from germline, CDR1 is ENHRY and CDR2 is SYGVKD. CDR3 size: 13 residues. Trimming removed 3 bases from V and 0 bases from J, with 6 bases in between. In DNA form, the CDR3 reads TGTGCCATCAGTGATGACAACTCCTACGAGCAGTACTTC. This encodes CAISDDNSYEQYF.

V usage is TRBV6-2 or TRBV6-3 and J usage is TRBJ2-1; TRBD2 matches at 8 bases. This CDR3 region has 14 residues. Germline V gene sequence: CDR1 MNHEY, CDR2 SVGEGT. The ends lost 2 bases at V and 5 bases at J; junction bases unmatched: 2. CDR3 sequence reads: CASSYRRGDNEQFF. In DNA, the CDR3 is TGTGCCAGCAGTTACCGGCGGGGGGACAATGAGCAGTTCTTC.

The rearrangement links TRBV10-3 to TRBJ2-3, with D possibly being TRBD2 (6 bases). The germline V gene encodes CDR1 ENHRY and CDR2 SYGVKD. Trimming left V 7 bases short and J 5 bases short, with 16 bases between. The CDR3 loop spans 14 amino acids. CDR3 nucleotides: TGTGCCATCAAAGTGGCGGAGGGCATAGATACGCAGTATTTT. Protein sequence: CAIKVAEGIDTQYF.

The sample holds many counts of this clonotype. This chain connects TRBV2 to TRBJ2-3; TRBD2 agrees at 11 bases. The CDR3 has 14 residues. V shed 6 bases and J 4 bases; nucleotides not matched to a gene: 3. Germline CDR1 reads SNHLY; CDR2 reads FYNNEI. The CDR3 reads CASRGLAVADTQYF. CDR3 nucleotide sequence: TGTGCCAGCAGGGGACTAGCGGTGGCAGATACGCAGTATTTT.

This clonotype has at least ten counts. The chain couples TRBV12-3 or TRBV12-4 to TRBJ2-2; TRBD1 matches 8 bases. J lost 1 base, V lost 6 bases, and 7 bases had no gene match. The CDR3 covers 16 residues. CDR3 loop: CASRRGTGQNTGELFF. DNA of the CDR3: TGTGCCAGCAGACGTGGGACAGGACAGAACACCGGGGAGCTGTTTTTT.

The V and J genes are TRBV15 and TRBJ1-3; the D is unclear. Germline-derived CDR1 and CDR2 are LNHNV and YYDKDF (reference sequence). V dropped 3 bases and J dropped 4 bases, with 16 bases sitting between them. This CDR3 contains 16 residues. Written as DNA, the CDR3 is TGTGCCACCAGCAGGGCGAGGCAGGACGCAGGAAACACCATATATTTT. This encodes CATSRARQDAGNTIYF. The whole variable domain, remainder taken from reference TRBV15 and TRBJ1-3, is DAMVIQNPRYQVTQFGKPVTLSCSQTLNHNVMYWYQQKSSQAPKLLFHYYDKDFNNEADTPDNFQSRRPNTSFCFLDIRSPGLGDTAMYLCATSRARQDAGNTIYFGEGSWLTVV.

V is TRBV20-1 and J is TRBJ2-1; 16 nucleotides line up with TRBD2. The CDR3 has 16 residues. The germline CDR1 and CDR2 sequences are DFQATT and SNEGSKA (reference sequence). V was clipped by 6 bases and J by 4 bases; unmatched bases: 6. This CDR3 reads CSAQGLAGGSYNEQFF. The CDR3 DNA sequence: TGCAGTGCCCAGGGACTAGCGGGAGGGAGTTACAATGAGCAGTTCTTC.

The table lists this clonotype with many counts. The DNA for the CDR3 is TGTGCCAGCAGCTTTACGGCAGCAAGCACAGATACGCAGTATTTT. Protein product: CASSFTAASTDTQYF. This rearrangement joins TRBV11-2 to TRBJ2-3, with D uncertain. The CDR3 spans 15 residues. The germline V and J ends were trimmed by 3 bases and 0 bases, with 10 bases remaining between them. Per germline, CDR1 SGHAT and CDR2 FQNNGV. Variable domain in full (rest from reference TRBV11-2 and TRBJ2-3): EAGVAQSPRYKIIEKRQSVAFWCNPISGHATLYWYQQILGQGPKLLIQFQNNGVVDDSQLPKDRFSAERLKGVDSTLKIQPAKLEDSAVYLCASSFTAASTDTQYFGPGTRLTVL.

The rearrangement links TRBV6-2 or TRBV6-3 to TRBJ2-7, with 9 bases that match TRBD1. CDR3 length: 13 amino acids. Unmatched junction bases numbered 0, after V lost 0 bases and J lost 6 bases. CDR1 is MNHEY and CDR2 is SVGEGT in the germline V gene. The CDR3 nucleotides read TGTGCCAGCAGTTACTCGGGACAGGGCGAGCAGTACTTC. Protein: CASSYSGQGEQYF.

This clonotype was counted many times. The chain employs TRBV5-6 and TRBJ2-1; 7 bases fit TRBD1. The CDR3 covers 13 residues. The J segment lost 4 bases and the V segment lost 6 bases, leaving 4 bases of the junction unmatched. CDR1 SGHDT and CDR2 YYEEEE come from the germline V gene. The CDR3 DNA is TGTGCCAGCACCGGACAGGTATACAATGAGCAGTTCTTC. As protein: CASTGQVYNEQFF. The whole variable domain, remainder taken from reference TRBV5-6 and TRBJ2-1, is DAGVTQSPTHLIKTRGQQVTLRCSPKSGHDTVSWYQQALGQGPQFIFQYYEEEERQRGNFPDRFSGHQFPNYSSELNVNALLLGDSALYLCASTGQVYNEQFFGPGTRLTVL.

The chain is built from TRBV11-1 and TRBJ2-1; 8 positions agree with TRBD2. The V and J ends lost 1 base and 5 bases, in that order; junction bases with no gene match: 1. Germline V gene lookup returns CDR1 SGHAT and CDR2 FQDESV (reference sequence). This CDR3 is built from 14 residues. CDR3 nucleotides: TGTGCCAGCAGCTTAGAACTAGCGGACAATGAGCAGTTCTTC. This sequence encodes CASSLELADNEQFF.

The J gene is TRBJ2-2, the V gene TRBV7-2; no clear D. Germline V lookup: CDR1 SGHTA, CDR2 FQGNSA. The CDR3 spans 15 residues. Trimming took 7 bases from V and 1 from J, leaving 13 bases between them. The CDR3 DNA sequence: TGTGCCAGCAAGAGTACGGACCTGAACACCGGGGAGCTGTTTTTT. It translates to CASKSTDLNTGELFF. The full variable domain, rest sourced from reference TRBV7-2 and TRBJ2-2, is GAGVSQSPSNKVTEKGKDVELRCDPISGHTALYWYRQSLGQGLEFLIYFQGNSAPDKSGLPSDRFSAERTGGSVSTLTIQRTQQEDSAVYLCASKSTDLNTGELFFGEGSRLTVL.

A few counts support this clonotype. This chain uses TRBV5-1 with TRBJ2-7, with a possible D match to TRBD1 (6 bases). CDR3 length: 14 amino acids. Germline V CDR1 and CDR2: SGHRS, YFSETQ. Trimming removed 0 bases from V and 3 bases from J, with 10 bases in between. The CDR3: CASSLGEQGYEQYF. In nucleotides, the CDR3 is TGCGCCAGCAGCTTGGGGGAACAGGGCTACGAGCAGTACTTC. The whole variable domain, remainder taken from reference TRBV5-1 and TRBJ2-7, is KAGVTQTPRYLIKTRGQQVTLSCSPISGHRSVSWYQQTPGQGLQFLFEYFSETQRNKGNFPGRFSGRQFSNSRSEMNVSTLELGDSALYLCASSLGEQGYEQYFGPGTRLTVT.